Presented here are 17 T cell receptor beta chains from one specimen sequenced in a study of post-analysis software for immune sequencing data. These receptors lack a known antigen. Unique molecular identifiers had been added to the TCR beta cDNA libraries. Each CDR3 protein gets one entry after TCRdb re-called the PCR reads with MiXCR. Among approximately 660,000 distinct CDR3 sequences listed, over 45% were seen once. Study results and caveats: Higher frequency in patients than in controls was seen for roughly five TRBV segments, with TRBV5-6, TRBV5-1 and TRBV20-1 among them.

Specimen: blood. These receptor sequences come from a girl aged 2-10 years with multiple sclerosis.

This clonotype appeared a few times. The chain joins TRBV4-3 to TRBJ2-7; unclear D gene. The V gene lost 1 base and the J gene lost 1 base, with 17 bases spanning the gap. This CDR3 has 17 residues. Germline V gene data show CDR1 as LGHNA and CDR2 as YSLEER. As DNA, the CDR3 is TGCGCCAGCAGCCAAGTTCAGGACGGTACCCTTTCCTACGAGCAGTACTTC. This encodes CASSQVQDGTLSYEQYF.

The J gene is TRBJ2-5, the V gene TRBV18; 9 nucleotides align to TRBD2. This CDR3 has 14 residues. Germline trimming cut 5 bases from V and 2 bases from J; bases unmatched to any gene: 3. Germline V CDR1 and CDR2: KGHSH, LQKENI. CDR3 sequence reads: CASSTGLAQETQYF. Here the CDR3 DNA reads TGTGCCAGCTCAACAGGACTAGCGCAAGAGACCCAGTACTTC. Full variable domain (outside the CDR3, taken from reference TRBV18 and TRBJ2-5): NAGVMQNPRHLVRRRGQEARLRCSPMKGHSHVYWYRQLPEEGLKFMVYLQKENIIDESGMPKERFSAEFPKEGPSILRIQQVVRGDSAAYFCASSTGLAQETQYFGPGTRLLVL.

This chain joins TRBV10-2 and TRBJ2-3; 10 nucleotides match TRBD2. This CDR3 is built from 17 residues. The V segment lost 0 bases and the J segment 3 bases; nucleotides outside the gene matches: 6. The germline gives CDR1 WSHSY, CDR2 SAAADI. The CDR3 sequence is CASSESQAGGWTDTQYF. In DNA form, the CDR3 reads TGCGCCAGCAGTGAGTCGCAAGCGGGGGGGTGGACAGATACGCAGTATTTT.

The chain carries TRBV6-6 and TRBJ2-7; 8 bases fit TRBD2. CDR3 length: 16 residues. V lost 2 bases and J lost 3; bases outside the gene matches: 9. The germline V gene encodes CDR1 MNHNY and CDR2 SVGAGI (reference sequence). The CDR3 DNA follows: TGTGCCAGCAGTTACGTACTAGCGGAGGCCCTCTACGAGCAGTACTTC. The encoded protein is CASSYVLAEALYEQYF.

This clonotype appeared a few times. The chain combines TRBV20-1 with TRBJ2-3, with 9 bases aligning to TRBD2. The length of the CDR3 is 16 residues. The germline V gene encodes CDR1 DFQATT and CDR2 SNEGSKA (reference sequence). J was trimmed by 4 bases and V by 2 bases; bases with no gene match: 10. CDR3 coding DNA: TGCAGTGCTAGAAGAGGTAGCGGGGGAACGTCAGATACGCAGTATTTT. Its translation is CSARRGSGGTSDTQYF.

This CDR3 is CATSRGGKASLAEQYF. The CDR3 nucleotides read TGTGCCACCAGCAGAGGTGGGAAGGCCTCCTTGGCCGAGCAGTACTTC. The chain carries TRBV15 and TRBJ2-5; no firm D call. The tail of the sequence fits TRBJ2-7 better, so the J call may be wrong. Germline-derived CDR1 and CDR2 are LNHNV and YYDKDF (reference sequence). The CDR3 is made up of 16 amino acids.

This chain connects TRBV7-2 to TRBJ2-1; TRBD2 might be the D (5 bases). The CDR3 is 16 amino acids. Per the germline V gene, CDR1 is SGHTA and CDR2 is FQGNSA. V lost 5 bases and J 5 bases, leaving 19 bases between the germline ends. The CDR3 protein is CASSLSPVRANNEQFF. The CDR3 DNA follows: TGTGCCAGCAGCCTCTCTCCAGTGCGGGCGAACAATGAGCAGTTCTTC.

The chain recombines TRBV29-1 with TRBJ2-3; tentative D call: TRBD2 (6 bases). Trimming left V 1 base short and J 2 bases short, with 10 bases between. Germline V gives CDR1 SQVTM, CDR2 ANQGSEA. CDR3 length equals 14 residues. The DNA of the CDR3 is TGCAGCGTTGAAGGGGCGGGGACCACAGATACGCAGTATTTT. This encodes CSVEGAGTTDTQYF.

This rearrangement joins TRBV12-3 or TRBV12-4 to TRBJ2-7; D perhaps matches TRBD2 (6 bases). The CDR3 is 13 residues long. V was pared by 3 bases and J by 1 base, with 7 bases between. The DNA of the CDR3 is TGTGCCAGCAGTTTTGCGGGATCCTACGAGCAGTACTTC. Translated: CASSFAGSYEQYF.

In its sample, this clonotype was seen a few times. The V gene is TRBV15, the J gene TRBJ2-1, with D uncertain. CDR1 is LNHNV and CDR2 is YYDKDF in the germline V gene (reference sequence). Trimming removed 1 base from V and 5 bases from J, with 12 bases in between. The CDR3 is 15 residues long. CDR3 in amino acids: CATSRGQPDNNEQFF. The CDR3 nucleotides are TGTGCCACCAGCAGAGGTCAACCAGATAACAATGAGCAGTTCTTC.

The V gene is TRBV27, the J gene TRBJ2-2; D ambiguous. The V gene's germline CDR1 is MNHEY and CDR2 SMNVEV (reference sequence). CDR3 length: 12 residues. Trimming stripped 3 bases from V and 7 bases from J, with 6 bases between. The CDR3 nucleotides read TGTGCCAGCAGTTTCCTTCGCGGGGAGCTGTTTTTT. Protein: CASSFLRGELFF.

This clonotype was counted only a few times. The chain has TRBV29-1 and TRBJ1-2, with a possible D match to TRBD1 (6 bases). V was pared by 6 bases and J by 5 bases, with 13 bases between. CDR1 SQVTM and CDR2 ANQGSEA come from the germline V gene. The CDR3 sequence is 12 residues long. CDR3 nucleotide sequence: TGCAGCGTGGACAGACCGATTTATGGCTACACCTTC. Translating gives CSVDRPIYGYTF.

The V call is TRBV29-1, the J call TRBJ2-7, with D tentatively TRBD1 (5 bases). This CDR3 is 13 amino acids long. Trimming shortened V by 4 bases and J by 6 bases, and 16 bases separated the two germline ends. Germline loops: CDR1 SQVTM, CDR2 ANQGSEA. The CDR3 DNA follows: TGCAGCGTTGGTGGGGCTCATTGGGGCGAGCAGTACTTC. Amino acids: CSVGGAHWGEQYF.

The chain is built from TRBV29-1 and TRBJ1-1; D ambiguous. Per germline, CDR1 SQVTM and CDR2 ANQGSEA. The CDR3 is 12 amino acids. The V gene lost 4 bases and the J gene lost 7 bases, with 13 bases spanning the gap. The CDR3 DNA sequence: TGCAGCGTTGTGGTTGCGGGAGTTGAAGCTTTCTTT. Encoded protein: CSVVVAGVEAFF.

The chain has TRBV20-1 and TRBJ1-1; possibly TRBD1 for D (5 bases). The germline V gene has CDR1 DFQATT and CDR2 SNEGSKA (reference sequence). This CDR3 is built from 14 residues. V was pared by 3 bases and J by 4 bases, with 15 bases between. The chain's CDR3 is CSARRGLGVTEAFF. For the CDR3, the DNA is TGCAGTGCTAGGCGGGGGTTAGGGGTCACTGAAGCTTTCTTT.

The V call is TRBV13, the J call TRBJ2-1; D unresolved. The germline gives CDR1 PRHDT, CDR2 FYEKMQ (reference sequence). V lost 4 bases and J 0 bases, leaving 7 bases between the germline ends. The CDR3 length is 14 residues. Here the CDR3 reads CASSSPDSYNEQFF. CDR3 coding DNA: TGTGCCAGCAGCTCCCCCGACTCCTACAATGAGCAGTTCTTC.

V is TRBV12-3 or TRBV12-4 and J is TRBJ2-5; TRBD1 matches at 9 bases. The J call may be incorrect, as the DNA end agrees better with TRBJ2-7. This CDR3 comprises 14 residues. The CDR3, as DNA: TGTGCCAGCAGTTTGACAGGGGGGTCCCACGAGCAGTACTTC. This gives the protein CASSLTGGSHEQYF.